This TCR beta chain was captured in a study of human T cells and chemical hapten exposure. Notes on the study in general: It was expanded TCRs that formed significantly more large CDR3 similarity clusters than controls did.

V lost 4 bases, J lost 1 base, and 5 bases stayed unmatched. The length of the CDR3 is 17 residues. Germline CDR1 reads MNHEY; CDR2 reads SVGEGT. Methods used by the authors: Across samples, TCR counts had a median of roughly 96,000 and ranged from roughly 23,224 to 690,600. TCRdb processed the RACE reads anew with MiXCR; each CDR3 protein has one entry. The V and J calls were not made by the authors but by TCRdb's processing. The table has tens of thousands of distinct CDR3 sequences, about 9.4% seen once. Ten or more counts support this clonotype. Its antigen remains unidentified. Time point: pre-sensitization, week 0. The treatment: therapeutic diphenylcyclopropenone sensitization with weekly scalp DPC. Total RNA extraction was carried out from unfractionated whole blood. Donors were 18 to 70-year-old alopecia patients suitable for DPC.

The sequence came from a man between 45 and 60 years old with alopecia areata. Some clones in this sample may be carry-over from other donors' samples. The rearrangement joins TRBV6-2 or TRBV6-3 to TRBJ2-2, with 11 bases aligning to TRBD2. The specimen comprised whole blood, sampled in connection with sensitization to the hapten diphenylcyclopropenone (DPC). The CDR3 DNA sequence: TGTGCCAGCAGTTCCCCGGGACTAGCGGAGAACACCGGGGAGCTGTTTTTT. Translating gives CASSSPGLAENTGELFF.